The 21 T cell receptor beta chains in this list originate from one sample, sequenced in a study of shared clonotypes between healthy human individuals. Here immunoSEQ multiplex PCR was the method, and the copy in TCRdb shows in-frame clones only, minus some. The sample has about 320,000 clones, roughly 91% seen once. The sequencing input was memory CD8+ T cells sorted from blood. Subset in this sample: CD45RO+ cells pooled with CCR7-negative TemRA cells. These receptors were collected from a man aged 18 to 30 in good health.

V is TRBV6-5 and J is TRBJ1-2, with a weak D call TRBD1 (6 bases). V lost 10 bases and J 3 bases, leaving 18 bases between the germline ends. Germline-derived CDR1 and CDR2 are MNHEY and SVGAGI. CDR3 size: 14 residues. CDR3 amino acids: CATHTGLRDYGYTF. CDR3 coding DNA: TGTGCCACCCACACAGGGTTACGCGACTATGGCTACACCTTC.

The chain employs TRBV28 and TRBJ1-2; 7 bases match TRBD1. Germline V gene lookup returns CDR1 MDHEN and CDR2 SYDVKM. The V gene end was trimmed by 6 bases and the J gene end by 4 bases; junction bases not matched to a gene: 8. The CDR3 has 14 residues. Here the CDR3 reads CASRVQGISYGYTF. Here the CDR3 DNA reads TGTGCCAGCAGGGTACAGGGGATTAGCTATGGCTACACCTTC.

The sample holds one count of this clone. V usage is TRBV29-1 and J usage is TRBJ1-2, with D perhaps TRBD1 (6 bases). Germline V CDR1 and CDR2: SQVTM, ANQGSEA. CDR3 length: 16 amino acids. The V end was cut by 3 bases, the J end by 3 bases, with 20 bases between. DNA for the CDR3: TGCAGCGTTGAGTGGTTAAGGACAGATCTACACTATGGCTACACCTTC. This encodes CSVEWLRTDLHYGYTF.

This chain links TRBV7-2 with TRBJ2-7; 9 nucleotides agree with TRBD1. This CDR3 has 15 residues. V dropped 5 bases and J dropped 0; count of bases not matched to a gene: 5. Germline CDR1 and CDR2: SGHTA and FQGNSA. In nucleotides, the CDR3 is TGTGCCAGCAGCCAAGGGACAGGGCTCTCCTACGAGCAGTACTTC. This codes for CASSQGTGLSYEQYF.

This CDR3 reads CASSLVGGSGGYTF. The CDR3 bases are TGTGCCAGCAGTTTAGTTGGGGGATCGGGTGGCTACACCTTC. This chain uses TRBV28 with TRBJ1-2; weak D call: TRBD1 (5 bases). Trimming pared 2 bases from V and 7 bases from J, leaving 14 bases between. The length of the CDR3 is 14 residues. CDR1 MDHEN and CDR2 SYDVKM come from the germline V gene.

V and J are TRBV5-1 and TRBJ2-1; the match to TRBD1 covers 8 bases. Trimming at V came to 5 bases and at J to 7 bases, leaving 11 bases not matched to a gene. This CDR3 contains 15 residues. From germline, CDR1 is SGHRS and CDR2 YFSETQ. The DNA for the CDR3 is TGCGCCAGCAGGGGGGCCGGGACAGGAATTAATGAGCAGTTCTTC. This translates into CASRGAGTGINEQFF.

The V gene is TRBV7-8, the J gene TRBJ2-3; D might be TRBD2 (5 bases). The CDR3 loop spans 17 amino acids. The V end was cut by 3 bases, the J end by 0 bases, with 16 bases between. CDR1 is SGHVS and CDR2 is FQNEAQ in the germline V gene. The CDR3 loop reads CASSFSPGRTSTDTQYF. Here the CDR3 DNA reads TGTGCCAGCAGCTTTAGCCCCGGGCGGACTAGCACAGATACGCAGTATTTT. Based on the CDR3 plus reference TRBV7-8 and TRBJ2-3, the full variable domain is GAGVSQSPRYKVAKRGQDVALRCDPISGHVSLFWYQQALGQGPEFLTYFQNEAQLDKSGLPSDRFFAERPEGSVSTLKIQRTQQEDSAVYLCASSFSPGRTSTDTQYFGPGTRLTVL.

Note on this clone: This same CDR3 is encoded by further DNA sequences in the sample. This chain's CDR3 is CASSFGNEQYF. CDR3 DNA: TGTGCCAGCAGTTTCGGGAACGAGCAGTACTTC. This sequence joins TRBV27 and TRBJ2-7; D possibly corresponds to TRBD2 (5 bases). Trimming removed 3 bases from V and 5 bases from J, with 5 bases in between. There are 11 residues in the CDR3. Per germline, CDR1 MNHEY and CDR2 SMNVEV (reference sequence).

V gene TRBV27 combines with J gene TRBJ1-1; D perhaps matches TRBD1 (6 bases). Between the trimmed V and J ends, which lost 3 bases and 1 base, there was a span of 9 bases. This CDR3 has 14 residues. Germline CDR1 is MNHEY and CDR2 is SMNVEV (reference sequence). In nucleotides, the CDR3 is TGTGCCAGCAGTTTGGGGGGGGCGAACACTGAAGCTTTCTTT. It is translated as CASSLGGANTEAFF.

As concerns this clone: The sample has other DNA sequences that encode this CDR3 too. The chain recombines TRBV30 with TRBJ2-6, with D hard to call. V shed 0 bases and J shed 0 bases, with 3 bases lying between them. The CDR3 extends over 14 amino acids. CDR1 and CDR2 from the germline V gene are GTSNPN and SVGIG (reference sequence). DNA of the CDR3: TGTGCCTGGAGTGTCGGCTCTGGGGCCAACGTCCTGACTTTC. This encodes CAWSVGSGANVLTF.

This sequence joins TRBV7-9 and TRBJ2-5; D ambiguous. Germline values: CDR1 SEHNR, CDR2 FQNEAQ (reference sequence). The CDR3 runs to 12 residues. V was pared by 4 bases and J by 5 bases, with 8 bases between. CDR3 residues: CASSSNIETQYF. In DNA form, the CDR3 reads TGTGCCAGCAGCTCCAATATCGAGACCCAGTACTTC.

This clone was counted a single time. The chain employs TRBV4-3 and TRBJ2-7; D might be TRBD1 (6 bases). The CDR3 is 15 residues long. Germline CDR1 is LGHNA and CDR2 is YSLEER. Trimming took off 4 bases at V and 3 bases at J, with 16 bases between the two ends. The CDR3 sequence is CASSPGTSPYYEQYF. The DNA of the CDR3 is TGCGCCAGCAGCCCAGGGACAAGTCCTTACTACGAGCAGTACTTC.

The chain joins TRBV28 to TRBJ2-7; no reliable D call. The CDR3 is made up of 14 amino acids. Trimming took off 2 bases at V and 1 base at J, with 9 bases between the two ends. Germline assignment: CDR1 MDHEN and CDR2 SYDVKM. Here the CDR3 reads CASSLSLLSYEQYF. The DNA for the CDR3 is TGTGCCAGCAGTTTAAGCCTGTTGTCCTACGAGCAGTACTTC.

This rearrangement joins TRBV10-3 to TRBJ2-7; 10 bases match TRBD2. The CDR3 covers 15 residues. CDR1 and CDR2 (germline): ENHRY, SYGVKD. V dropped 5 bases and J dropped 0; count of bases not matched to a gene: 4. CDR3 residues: CAISLAGAPSYEQYF. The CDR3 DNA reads TGTGCCATCAGTCTAGCGGGAGCCCCCTCCTACGAGCAGTACTTC.

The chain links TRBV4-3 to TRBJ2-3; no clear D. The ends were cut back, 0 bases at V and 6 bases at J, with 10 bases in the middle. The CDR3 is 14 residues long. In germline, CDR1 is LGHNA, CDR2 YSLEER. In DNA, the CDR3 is TGCGCCAGCAGCCAAGAACAATCCTTGGATACGCAGTATTTT. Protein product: CASSQEQSLDTQYF.

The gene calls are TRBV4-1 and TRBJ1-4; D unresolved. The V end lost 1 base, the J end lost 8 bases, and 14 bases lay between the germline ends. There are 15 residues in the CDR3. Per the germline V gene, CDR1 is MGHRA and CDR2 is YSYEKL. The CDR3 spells CASSQGQKLGEKLFF. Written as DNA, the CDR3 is TGCGCCAGCAGCCAAGGACAAAAGCTGGGGGAAAAACTGTTTTTT.

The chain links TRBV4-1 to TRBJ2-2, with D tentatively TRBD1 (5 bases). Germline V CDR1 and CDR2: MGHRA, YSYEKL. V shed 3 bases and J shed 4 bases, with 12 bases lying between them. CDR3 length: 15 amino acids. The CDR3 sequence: CASSQVGPGTGELFF. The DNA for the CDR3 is TGCGCCAGCAGCCAGGTGGGGCCGGGCACCGGGGAGCTGTTTTTT.

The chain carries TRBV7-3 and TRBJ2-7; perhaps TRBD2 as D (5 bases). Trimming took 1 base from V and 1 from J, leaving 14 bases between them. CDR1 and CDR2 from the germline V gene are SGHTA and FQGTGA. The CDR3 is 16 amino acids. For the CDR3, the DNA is TGTGCCAGCAGCTTAATGCGGGCCCAAGTTTCCTACGAGCAGTACTTC. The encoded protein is CASSLMRAQVSYEQYF.

CDR3 amino acids: CASSEARAAQETQYF. DNA of the CDR3: TGTGCCAGCAGTGAAGCCCGGGCGGCTCAAGAGACCCAGTACTTC. The chain has TRBV6-1 and TRBJ2-5; unclear D gene. Germline V gives CDR1 MNHNS, CDR2 SASEGT. The ends were cut back, 0 bases at V and 2 bases at J, with 10 bases in the middle. The CDR3 consists of 15 residues.

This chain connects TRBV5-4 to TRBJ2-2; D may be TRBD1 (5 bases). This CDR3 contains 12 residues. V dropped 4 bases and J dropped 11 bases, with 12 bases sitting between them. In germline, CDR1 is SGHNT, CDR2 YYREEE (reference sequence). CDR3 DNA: TGTGCCAGCAGCCAGGGATTGTCCGAGCTGTTTTTT. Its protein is CASSQGLSELFF.

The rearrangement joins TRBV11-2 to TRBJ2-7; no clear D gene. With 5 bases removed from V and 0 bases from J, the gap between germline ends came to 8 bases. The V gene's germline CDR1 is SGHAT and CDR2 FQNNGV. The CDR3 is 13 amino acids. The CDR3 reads CASSLTNSYEQYF. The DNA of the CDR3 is TGTGCCAGCAGCCTGACAAACTCCTACGAGCAGTACTTC.